Listed below are T cell receptor beta chains from one sample, sequenced in a study of T cells in localized non-small cell lung cancer. The method was immunoSEQ multiplex PCR; TCRdb's version includes in-frame clones alone and lacks a portion of them. The sample shows roughly 71,000 clones, approximately 87% of them seen only once. Specimen: peripheral blood, collected before any cancer treatment. The receptors shown here come from a male donor older than 55 with stage III squamous cell lung carcinoma. Both conserved end residues are part of each CDR3.

j_call: TRBJ1-2; cdr3_length: 19; v_call: TRBV5-5; cdr3_aa: CASSPPPQLLRTANYGYTF
j_call: TRBJ1-5; cdr3_length: 15; v_call: TRBV6-6; cdr3_aa: CASTYGAGSTQPQHF
j_call: TRBJ2-7; cdr3_length: 13; v_call: TRBV2; cdr3_aa: CASSQTGPYEQYF
j_call: TRBJ2-1; cdr3_length: 17; v_call: TRBV6-4; cdr3_aa: CASSFGAWRGSYNEQFF
j_call: TRBJ1-4; cdr3_length: 14; v_call: TRBV2; cdr3_aa: CASREDSENEKLFF
j_call: TRBJ1-5; cdr3_length: 16; v_call: TRBV2; cdr3_aa: CASSSGGQSFGQPQHF
j_call: TRBJ1-5; cdr3_length: 17; v_call: TRBV19; cdr3_aa: CASSAVLTGTGGRPQHF
j_call: TRBJ2-5; cdr3_length: 14; v_call: TRBV28; cdr3_aa: CASSPTTGLETQYF
j_call: TRBJ1-2; cdr3_length: 14; v_call: TRBV6-6; cdr3_aa: CASSRERGNYGYTF
j_call: TRBJ2-5; cdr3_length: 15; v_call: TRBV5-4; cdr3_aa: CASSSPGLGKETQYF
j_call: TRBJ1-2; cdr3_length: 15; v_call: TRBV7-9; cdr3_aa: CASSPDRGKGYGYTF